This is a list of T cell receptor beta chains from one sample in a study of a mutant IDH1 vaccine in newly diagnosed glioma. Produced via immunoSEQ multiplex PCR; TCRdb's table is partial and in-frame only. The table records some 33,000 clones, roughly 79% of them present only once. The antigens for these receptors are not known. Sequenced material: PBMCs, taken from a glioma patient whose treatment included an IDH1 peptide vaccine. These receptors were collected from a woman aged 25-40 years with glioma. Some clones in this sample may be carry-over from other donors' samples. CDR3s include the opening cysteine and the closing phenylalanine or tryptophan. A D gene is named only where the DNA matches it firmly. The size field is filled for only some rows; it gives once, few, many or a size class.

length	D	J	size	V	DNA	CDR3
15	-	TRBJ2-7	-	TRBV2	TGTGCCAGCAGTGAAGACAGGGCCATCGCTAACGAGCAGTACTTC	CASSEDRAIANEQYF
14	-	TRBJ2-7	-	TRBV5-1	TGCGCCAGCAGGCCCCTACAAACGGTGTACGAGCAGTACTTC	CASRPLQTVYEQYF
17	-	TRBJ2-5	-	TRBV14	TGTGCCAGCAGCCAAGATAACCGGGGGCCTTCTCAAGAGACCCAGTACTTC	CASSQDNRGPSQETQYF
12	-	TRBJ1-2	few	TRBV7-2	TGTGCCAGCAGCTCCCTGGAGGGGGGCTACACCTTC	CASSSLEGGYTF
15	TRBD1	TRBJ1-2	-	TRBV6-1	TGTGCCAGCAGTTCTTTCCTGTGGGACAGTCCTGGCTACACCTTC	CASSSFLWDSPGYTF
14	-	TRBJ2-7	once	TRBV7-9	TGTGCCAGCAGCTTAGGGGACGGAACCTACGAGCAGTACTTC	CASSLGDGTYEQYF
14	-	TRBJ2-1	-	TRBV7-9	TGTGCCAGCAGCCCACGGACTGCCCTCAATGAGCAGTTCTTC	CASSPRTALNEQFF
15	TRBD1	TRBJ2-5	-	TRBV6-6	TGTGCCAGCAGTTGGCCGACAGGGGATCAAGAGACCCAGTACTTC	CASSWPTGDQETQYF
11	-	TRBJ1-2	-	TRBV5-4	TGTGCCAGCAGCCACCTACAGGGCTACACCTTC	CASSHLQGYTF
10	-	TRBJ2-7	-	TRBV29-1	TGCAGCGTTGGCCCGGGCCCCCTGTACTTC	CSVGPGPLYF
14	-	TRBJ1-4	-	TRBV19	TGTGCCAGTAGGGATGAGGCAACTAATGAAAAACTGTTTTTT	CASRDEATNEKLFF
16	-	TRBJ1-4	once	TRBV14	TGTGCCAGCAGCCCCCTTTCGGGGGCTTTTAATGAAAAACTGTTTTTT	CASSPLSGAFNEKLFF
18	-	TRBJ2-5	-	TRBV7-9	TGTGCCAGCAGCTTAAGGATGTCAAGGCCGGGGGAAAAAGAGACCCAGTACTTC	CASSLRMSRPGEKETQYF
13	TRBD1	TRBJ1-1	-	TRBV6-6	TGTGCCAGCAAAGGGACAGGGGTTACTGAAGCTTTCTTT	CASKGTGVTEAFF
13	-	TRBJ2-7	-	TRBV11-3	TGTGCCAGCAGCCGCGGACCGAAGTACGAGCAGTACTTC	CASSRGPKYEQYF
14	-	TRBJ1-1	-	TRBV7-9	TGTGCCAGCAGCCGATCGGAAGGGGACACTGAAGCTTTCTTT	CASSRSEGDTEAFF
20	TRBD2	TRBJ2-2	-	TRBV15	TGTGCCACCAGCGGTCAGGGGACTAGCGGGAGGGCCTTGGACACCGGGGAGCTGTTTTTT	CATSGQGTSGRALDTGELFF
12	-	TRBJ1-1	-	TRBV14	TGTGCCAGCAGCCTTACGGTTGCTGAAGCTTTCTTT	CASSLTVAEAFF
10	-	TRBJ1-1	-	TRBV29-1	TGCAGCGTTTGGGTCACTGAAGCTTTCTTT	CSVWVTEAFF
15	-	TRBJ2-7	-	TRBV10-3	TGTGCCATCAGTGCGGCGACAACGGTGGGATACGAGCAGTACTTC	CAISAATTVGYEQYF
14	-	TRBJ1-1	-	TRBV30	TGTGCCTGGAGTGTAGGTTTGGGGAACACTGAAGCTTTCTTT	CAWSVGLGNTEAFF
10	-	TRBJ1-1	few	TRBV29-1	TGCAGCGCAGGGTCAGCTGAAGCTTTCTTT	CSAGSAEAFF
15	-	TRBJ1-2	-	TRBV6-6	TGTGCCAGCAGTCACCATCGGGACGGTAACTATGGCTACACCTTC	CASSHHRDGNYGYTF
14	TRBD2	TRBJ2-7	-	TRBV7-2	TGTGCCAGCAGCGATACTAGCGGGAGCTACGAGCAGTACTTC	CASSDTSGSYEQYF
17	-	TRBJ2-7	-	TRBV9	TGTGCCAGCAGCCCTTATCCGGGACGGAGTTCCTTGAACGAGCAGTACTTC	CASSPYPGRSSLNEQYF
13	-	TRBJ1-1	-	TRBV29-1	TGCAGCGTTGAACAGGGGAGGAAAGCTGAAGCTTTCTTT	CSVEQGRKAEAFF
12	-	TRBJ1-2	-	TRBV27	TGTGCCAGCAGGGGCAGCTACTATGGCTACACCTTC	CASRGSYYGYTF